The following is a T cell receptor beta chain sequence with its context. Other DNA variants within this sample encode the same CDR3. PCR was performed using 60 Vbeta and 13 Jbeta primers. TCRdb's copy holds only in-frame clones and misses some; the assay was immunoSEQ multiplex PCR. The sample includes roughly 66,000 clones, approximately 80% of them seen just once. These data are taken from a study of cytomegalovirus exposure and HLA in healthy donors. This receptor was taken from a man in his late teens or twenties in good health and CMV-seropositive. Input material: PBMCs.

CDR3 amino acids: CAWSGSYEQYF. DNA of the CDR3: TGTGCCTGGAGCGGTTCCTACGAGCAGTACTTC. The chain combines TRBV30 with TRBJ2-7; D is uncertain. Trimming removed 3 bases from V and 1 base from J, with 4 bases in between. The CDR3 has 11 amino acids. Germline CDR1 GTSNPN, CDR2 SVGIG (reference sequence).